This T cell receptor beta chain was obtained from a study of T cells in Graves' hyperthyroidism and ophthalmopathy. Using RNA transcripts as the source, TCR beta CDR3 regions were amplified. First-round RT-PCR targeting the TCR CDR3 was performed with the HTBI primer set. MiXCR, run by TCRdb on the multiplex PCR reads, gives a single entry per CDR3 protein. The repertoire includes some 370,000 distinct CDR3 sequences, around 15% of them detected once, and around 28% sits in the top ten. Trimming cost V 3 bases and J 3 bases, with 14 bases left between them. The CDR3 runs to 15 residues. The germline V gene encodes CDR1 MGHRA and CDR2 YSYEKL.

Material: blood. The receptor was isolated from a man aged 45-65 years with Graves' ophthalmopathy. The gene calls are TRBV4-1 and TRBJ2-5; a weak D match, TRBD1 (6 bases). The DNA for the CDR3 is TGCGCCAGCAGCCAGACTGGGGGCCACGAAGAGACCCAGTACTTC. It specifies CASSQTGGHEETQYF.